This entry lists 27 T cell receptor beta chains sequenced from one sample in a study of T cells in Graves' hyperthyroidism and ophthalmopathy. Amplified TCR beta CDR3 regions came from RNA transcripts. The study used the HTBI primer set for a first-round RT-PCR of the TCR CDR3. TCRdb itself ran the multiplex PCR reads through MiXCR, one entry per CDR3 protein. The sample carries 300,000 to 450,000 distinct CDR3 sequences, over 11% recorded once. Sequenced input: blood. The receptors here all came from a woman aged 55 to 70 with Graves' hyperthyroidism.

This clonotype turned up a few times. The chain joins TRBV7-9 to TRBJ1-4; TRBD1 is a possible D gene (5 bases). This CDR3 has 13 residues. The germline V gene encodes CDR1 SEHNR and CDR2 FQNEAQ (reference sequence). V was shortened by 8 bases and J by 4 bases, with 11 bases between the two germline ends. CDR3 DNA sequence: TGTGCCAGCCAGGGAGGGGTTAATGAAAAACTGTTTTTT. Its protein is CASQGGVNEKLFF.

This clonotype was counted ten times or more. This chain uses TRBV2 with TRBJ2-1; no definite D call. Per the germline V gene, CDR1 is SNHLY and CDR2 is FYNNEI. CDR3 length: 14 amino acids. V gave up 4 bases and J gave up 2 bases, with 9 bases separating them. The CDR3 region is CASSAARTYNEQFF. The CDR3, as DNA: TGTGCCAGCAGTGCGGCGAGAACCTACAATGAGCAGTTCTTC.

This clonotype was counted only a few times. DNA for the CDR3: TGCAGTGCTAGACGTACTACCGACTACGAGCAGTACTTC. Translation gives CSARRTTDYEQYF. This chain joins TRBV20-1 and TRBJ2-7; D unresolved. The V end lost 2 bases, the J end lost 3 bases, and 11 bases lay between the germline ends. This CDR3 has 13 residues. CDR1 is DFQATT, CDR2 SNEGSKA, per germline (reference sequence).

Ten or more counts support this clonotype. This rearrangement joins TRBV2 to TRBJ2-3; 11 bases line up with TRBD2. Germline loops: CDR1 SNHLY, CDR2 FYNNEI. This CDR3 is built from 15 residues. V lost 7 bases and J lost 4; bases outside the gene matches: 7. CDR3 DNA sequence: TGTGCCAGCACCACTAGCGGGAGTATGTCAGATACGCAGTATTTT. Translation gives CASTTSGSMSDTQYF.

The J gene is TRBJ1-2, the V gene TRBV5-4; 7 nucleotides align to TRBD1. The CDR3 length is 15 residues. The junction had 14 bases not matched to a gene; V was cut back by 4 bases and J by 8 bases. Germline V CDR1 and CDR2: SGHNT, YYREEE (reference sequence). Here the CDR3 DNA reads TGTGCCAGCAGCCTACGACAGGGAGTATCGGGGGGCTACACCTTC. Translation: CASSLRQGVSGGYTF. The full variable domain, rest sourced from reference TRBV5-4 and TRBJ1-2, is ETGVTQSPTHLIKTRGQQVTLRCSSQSGHNTVSWYQQALGQGPQFIFQYYREEENGRGNFPPRFSGLQFPNYSSELNVNALELDDSALYLCASSLRQGVSGGYTFGSGTRLTVV.

Ten or more counts support this clonotype. The chain links TRBV5-1 to TRBJ1-1; maybe TRBD1 (5 bases). The V gene lost 0 bases and the J gene lost 1 base, with 10 bases spanning the gap. This CDR3 comprises 15 residues. Germline CDR1 SGHRS, CDR2 YFSETQ. The CDR3, as DNA: TGCGCCAGCAGCTTGGGGGGGGAGTGGAACACTGAAGCTTTCTTT. The encoded protein is CASSLGGEWNTEAFF. The variable domain in full, with the rest retrieved from reference TRBV5-1 and TRBJ1-1, is KAGVTQTPRYLIKTRGQQVTLSCSPISGHRSVSWYQQTPGQGLQFLFEYFSETQRNKGNFPGRFSGRQFSNSRSEMNVSTLELGDSALYLCASSLGGEWNTEAFFGQGTRLTVV.

This clonotype was counted ten times or more. The rearrangement links TRBV20-1 to TRBJ2-3; D gene ambiguous. CDR3 length equals 13 residues. Germline V lookup: CDR1 DFQATT, CDR2 SNEGSKA (reference sequence). V was pared by 1 base and J by 6 bases, with 11 bases between. CDR3 residues: CSARGSSYDTQYF. Written as DNA, the CDR3 is TGCAGTGCTAGAGGCTCTAGTTACGATACGCAGTATTTT.

The rearrangement joins TRBV20-1 to TRBJ2-5; 11 bases map to TRBD2. The CDR3 totals 14 residues. CDR1 and CDR2 from the germline V gene are DFQATT and SNEGSKA (reference sequence). Trimming took 5 bases from V and 3 from J; bases not matched to a gene: 5. The CDR3 DNA reads TGCAGTGCTCTACTAGCGGGAGAGGAAGAGACCCAGTACTTC. Its translation is CSALLAGEEETQYF.

This clonotype was found once. Since a much larger clone is just one base distant, this may be a read error. This likely comes from a read error, as the CDR3 has no conserved phenylalanine or tryptophan at its end. The CDR3 DNA follows: TGTGCCAGCAGTTTCAACCCCCCGGGACTAGCGGGGGGGTTCACAGATACGCAGTATTTA. Translated: CASSFNPPGLAGGFTDTQYL. This chain uses TRBV2 with TRBJ2-3, with 16 bases fitting TRBD2. Trimming cost V 5 bases and J 2 bases; bases outside gene matches: 13. There are 20 residues in the CDR3. CDR1 and CDR2 (germline): SNHLY, FYNNEI.

This clonotype was recorded a few times. The rearrangement joins TRBV28 to TRBJ2-2; possible D gene TRBD2, 6 bases. This CDR3 is built from 14 residues. Trimming took 3 bases from V and 6 from J, leaving 11 bases between them. Germline V gene lookup returns CDR1 MDHEN and CDR2 SYDVKM. As DNA, the CDR3 is TGTGCCAGCAGTTTGAGTCCGGGAGCCGGGGAGCTGTTTTTT. Amino acids: CASSLSPGAGELFF.

This clonotype was counted a few times. In DNA form, the CDR3 reads TGTGCCAGCAGTCTACTCCCGGCACCTAATAATTCACCCCTCCACTTT. Translation gives CASSLLPAPNNSPLHF. The J gene is TRBJ1-6, the V gene TRBV27; D not certain. This CDR3 comprises 16 residues. Germline CDR1 MNHEY, CDR2 SMNVEV (reference sequence). The V end lost 5 bases, the J end lost 5 bases, and 16 bases lay between the germline ends.

This clonotype was counted ten times or more. J is TRBJ1-6 and V is TRBV15; 7 bases map to TRBD1. The germline V gene has CDR1 LNHNV and CDR2 YYDKDF (reference sequence). J was trimmed by 0 bases and V by 1 base; bases with no gene match: 3. The CDR3 has 17 amino acids. The CDR3 DNA sequence: TGTGCCACCAGCAGAGGACAGGGCAGCTCCTATAATTCACCCCTCCACTTT. Its protein product is CATSRGQGSSYNSPLHF.

The chain links TRBV24-1 to TRBJ2-3; D unclear. Germline loops: CDR1 KGHDR, CDR2 SFDVKD. CDR3 length: 12 amino acids. Trimming stripped 7 bases from V and 0 bases from J, with 4 bases between. The CDR3 DNA reads as TGTGCCACCAGCGCTAGCACAGATACGCAGTATTTT. Amino acids: CATSASTDTQYF.

CDR3 nucleotide sequence: TGTGCCAGCAGCTTAGTCGGGGGCCCCTATGGCTACACCTTC. Amino acids: CASSLVGGPYGYTF. The genes are TRBV7-9 and TRBJ1-2; tentatively, D is TRBD1 (6 bases). V was pared by 1 base and J by 4 bases, with 10 bases between. Germline loops: CDR1 SEHNR, CDR2 FQNEAQ (reference sequence). The CDR3 runs 14 residues.

The DNA for the CDR3 is TGTGCCTCACAGGGTTTTCAAAAAGAGACCCAGTACTTC. Amino acid sequence: CASQGFQKETQYF. The genes are TRBV25-1 and TRBJ2-5, with D possibly matching TRBD1 (6 bases). Germline CDR1 reads MGHDK; CDR2 reads SYGVNS. CDR3 length: 13 residues. V dropped 11 bases and J dropped 3 bases, with 16 bases sitting between them.

The genes are TRBV10-1 and TRBJ1-6; D remains ambiguous. Between the trimmed V and J ends, which lost 5 bases and 7 bases, there was a span of 9 bases. The length of the CDR3 is 13 residues. CDR1 and CDR2 (germline): WNHNN, SYGVQD (reference sequence). Written as DNA, the CDR3 is TGCGCCAGCAGTCCCTCGGTGAATTCACCCCTCCACTTT. It encodes CASSPSVNSPLHF.

This clonotype has ten or more counts. The chain is built from TRBV11-3 and TRBJ2-1; 11 bases are shared with TRBD1. Germline V gene data show CDR1 as SGHNT and CDR2 as YENEEA. Germline trimming cut 0 bases from V and 7 bases from J; bases unmatched to any gene: 5. This CDR3 comprises 16 residues. The CDR3 region is CASSLEGQGAGNEQFF. For the CDR3, the DNA is TGTGCCAGCAGCTTAGAAGGACAGGGGGCGGGGAATGAGCAGTTCTTC.

This clonotype was detected many times. The rearrangement joins TRBV19 to TRBJ2-7; D tentatively fits TRBD1 or TRBD2 (5 bases each). Trimming removed 3 bases at V and 0 bases at J, with 12 bases between. Germline lookup yields CDR1 LNHDA and CDR2 SQIVND (reference sequence). This CDR3 region has 15 residues. CDR3 region: CASSMFAGSSYEQYF. Here the CDR3 DNA reads TGTGCCAGTAGTATGTTCGCAGGGAGCTCCTACGAGCAGTACTTC.

This clonotype was seen a handful of times. Possible read error: a much larger clone is one base away. The chain couples TRBV27 to TRBJ2-1; D may match TRBD1 or TRBD2 (5 bases each). V was clipped by 5 bases and J by 7 bases, with 12 bases between them. This CDR3 region has 13 residues. Germline CDR1 is MNHEY and CDR2 is SMNVEV (reference sequence). In nucleotides, the CDR3 is TGTGCCAGCAGTCTGTTCGGGGCGAATGAGCAGTTCTTC. Translating it yields CASSLFGANEQFF.

This clonotype was found many times. V is TRBV7-3 and J is TRBJ2-1; D remains unclear. Germline V gene data show CDR1 as SGHTA and CDR2 as FQGTGA. Between the trimmed V and J ends, which lost 5 bases and 2 bases, there was a span of 10 bases. This CDR3 region has 14 residues. The CDR3 sequence: CASSPLGPYNEQFF. CDR3 DNA sequence: TGTGCCAGCAGCCCTCTAGGGCCCTACAATGAGCAGTTCTTC.

The table lists this clonotype with many counts. The chain is built from TRBV20-1 and TRBJ1-6; D is ambiguous. The CDR3 has 13 residues. Per germline, CDR1 DFQATT and CDR2 SNEGSKA (reference sequence). V was cut by 4 bases and J by 12 bases, with 16 bases left in between. The CDR3 sequence is CSAKHPGELPLHF. Written as DNA, the CDR3 is TGCAGTGCTAAACACCCTGGGGAATTACCCCTCCACTTT.

This clonotype was seen many times. The chain is built from TRBV11-2 and TRBJ2-5; D is perhaps TRBD2 (7 bases). Germline CDR1 reads SGHAT; CDR2 reads FQNNGV. The CDR3 has 15 residues. Deletions cut 1 base from V and 7 bases from J, with 16 bases between. CDR3 residues: CASSLGIGGAGTQYF. Written as DNA, the CDR3 is TGTGCCAGCAGCTTAGGGATAGGGGGGGCTGGGACCCAGTACTTC.

This sequence joins TRBV12-3 or TRBV12-4 and TRBJ2-2, with a possible D match to TRBD1 (5 bases). The CDR3 is 11 amino acids. Trimming took off 11 bases at V and 6 bases at J, with 10 bases between the two ends. The CDR3 loop is CAGLGAGELFF. The CDR3 DNA reads as TGTGCCGGTTTAGGGGCCGGGGAGCTGTTTTTT.

This clonotype came up many times. The chain uses TRBV28 and TRBJ1-6; D is possibly TRBD1 (6 bases). Trimming took off 11 bases at V and 3 bases at J, with 17 bases between the two ends. Germline assignment: CDR1 MDHEN and CDR2 SYDVKM. The CDR3 covers 15 residues. The CDR3 DNA sequence: TGTGCCGTGGGCAGGGGCGGTGACTATAATTCACCCCTCCACTTT. Its protein is CAVGRGGDYNSPLHF.

This clonotype was seen repeatedly, ten times or more. The V call is TRBV7-3, the J call TRBJ2-5, with D possibly matching TRBD2 (6 bases). Trimming pared 6 bases from V and 4 bases from J, leaving 21 bases between. Germline V lookup: CDR1 SGHTA, CDR2 FQGTGA. CDR3 size: 16 residues. Here the CDR3 reads CASSSGVGGVVETQYF. The DNA for the CDR3 is TGTGCCAGCAGTTCCGGGGTTGGCGGGGTAGTAGAGACCCAGTACTTC.

This clonotype showed up just a few times. The chain carries TRBV5-1 and TRBJ1-1; D might be TRBD1 (5 bases). Germline CDR1 SGHRS, CDR2 YFSETQ. This CDR3 has 15 amino acids. V lost 4 bases to trimming and J lost 2 bases, with 15 bases between them. CDR3 residues: CASSPSGTRNTEAFF. DNA of the CDR3: TGCGCCAGCAGCCCCTCCGGGACGAGAAACACTGAAGCTTTCTTT. Full variable domain (outside the CDR3, taken from reference TRBV5-1 and TRBJ1-1): KAGVTQTPRYLIKTRGQQVTLSCSPISGHRSVSWYQQTPGQGLQFLFEYFSETQRNKGNFPGRFSGRQFSNSRSEMNVSTLELGDSALYLCASSPSGTRNTEAFFGQGTRLTVV.

This clonotype was recorded at least ten times. DNA for the CDR3: TGTGCCAGCAGGACCACAAATCAGCCCCAGCATTTT. This gives the protein CASRTTNQPQHF. The rearrangement links TRBV6-2 or TRBV6-3 to TRBJ1-5; D gene unclear. The germline CDR1 and CDR2 sequences are MNHEY and SVGEGT. This CDR3 contains 12 residues. The V end was cut by 6 bases, the J end by 4 bases, with 7 bases between.